This TCR beta chain was observed in a study of blood T cell repertoires in COVID-19. Study-wide context: Acute-phase and convalescent COVID-19 samples originated in the United States, Italy and Spain. Sample material is recorded as cDNA or gDNA derived from T cells, B-cell-depleted T cells, or PBMCs.

Trimming stripped 0 bases from V and 7 bases from J, with 13 bases between. Germline V gene data show CDR1 as LGHDT and CDR2 as YNNKEL (reference sequence). The CDR3 totals 14 residues. This clone was counted a single time. Original data processing: Reference gene primer amplification in the assay estimated nucleated cell counts. The assay was immunoSEQ multiplex PCR, and TCRdb's table has in-frame clones only and misses some. The V and J calls and clone size were taken over from that table, and D and trimming were inferred from the DNA. The sample yields about 50,000 clones, roughly 87% seen once. The TCR sequence derives from a middle-aged man with active COVID-19. What was sequenced was peripheral blood. V usage is TRBV3-1 (or the pseudogene TRBV3-2) and J usage is TRBJ2-7, with D unclear. CDR3 protein: CASSQDAASREQYF. CDR3 sequence (DNA): TGTGCCAGCAGCCAAGACGCCGCCTCTAGGGAGCAGTACTTC.